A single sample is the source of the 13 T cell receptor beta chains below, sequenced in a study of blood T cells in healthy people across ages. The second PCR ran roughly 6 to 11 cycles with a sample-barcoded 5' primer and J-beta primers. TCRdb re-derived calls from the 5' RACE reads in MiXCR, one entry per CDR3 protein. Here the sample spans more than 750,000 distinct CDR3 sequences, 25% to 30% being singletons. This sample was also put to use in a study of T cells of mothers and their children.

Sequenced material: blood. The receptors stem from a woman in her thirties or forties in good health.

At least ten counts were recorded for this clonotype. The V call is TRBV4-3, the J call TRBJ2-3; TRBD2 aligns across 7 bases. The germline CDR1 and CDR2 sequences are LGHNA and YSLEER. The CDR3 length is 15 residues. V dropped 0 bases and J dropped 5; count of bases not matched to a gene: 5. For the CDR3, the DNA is TGCGCCAGCAGCCAAGACCCCCCGGGGGGAGATACGCAGTATTTT. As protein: CASSQDPPGGDTQYF.

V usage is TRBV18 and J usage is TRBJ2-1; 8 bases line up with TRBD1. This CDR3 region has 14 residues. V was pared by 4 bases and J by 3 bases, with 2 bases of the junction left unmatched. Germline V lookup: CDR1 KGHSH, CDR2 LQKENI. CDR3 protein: CASSLDRVYNEQFF. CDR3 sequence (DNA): TGTGCCAGCTCACTGGACAGGGTCTACAATGAGCAGTTCTTC.

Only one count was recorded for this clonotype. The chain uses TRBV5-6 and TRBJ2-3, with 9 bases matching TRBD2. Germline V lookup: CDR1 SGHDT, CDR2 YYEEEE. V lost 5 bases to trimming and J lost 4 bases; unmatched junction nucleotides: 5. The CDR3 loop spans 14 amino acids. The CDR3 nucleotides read TGTGCCAGCAGAGCGGGGGGCCCCCCAGATACGCAGTATTTT. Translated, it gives CASRAGGPPDTQYF.

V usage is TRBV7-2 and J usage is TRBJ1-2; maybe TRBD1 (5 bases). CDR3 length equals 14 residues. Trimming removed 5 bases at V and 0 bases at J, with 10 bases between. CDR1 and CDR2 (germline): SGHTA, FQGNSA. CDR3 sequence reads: CASSHMTANYGYTF. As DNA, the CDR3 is TGTGCCAGCAGCCATATGACAGCTAACTATGGCTACACCTTC.

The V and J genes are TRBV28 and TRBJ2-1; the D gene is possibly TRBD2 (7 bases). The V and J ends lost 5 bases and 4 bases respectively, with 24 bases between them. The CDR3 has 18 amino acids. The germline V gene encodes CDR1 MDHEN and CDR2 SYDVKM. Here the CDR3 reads CASSGGYAGALTYNEQFF. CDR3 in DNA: TGTGCCAGCAGTGGGGGGTACGCGGGGGCCCTTACTTACAATGAGCAGTTCTTC.

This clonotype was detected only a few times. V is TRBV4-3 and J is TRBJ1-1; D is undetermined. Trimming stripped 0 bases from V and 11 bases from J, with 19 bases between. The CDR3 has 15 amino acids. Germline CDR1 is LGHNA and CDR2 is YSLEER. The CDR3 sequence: CASSQDRNQRSRAFF. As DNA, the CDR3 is TGCGCCAGCAGCCAAGATCGTAACCAACGGTCCCGGGCTTTCTTT.

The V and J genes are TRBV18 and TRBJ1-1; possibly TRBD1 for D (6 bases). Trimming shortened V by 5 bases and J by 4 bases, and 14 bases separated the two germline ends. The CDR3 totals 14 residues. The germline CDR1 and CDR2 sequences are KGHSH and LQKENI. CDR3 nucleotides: TGTGCCAGCTCATCAAGTGAACAGGGCACTGAAGCTTTCTTT. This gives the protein CASSSSEQGTEAFF.

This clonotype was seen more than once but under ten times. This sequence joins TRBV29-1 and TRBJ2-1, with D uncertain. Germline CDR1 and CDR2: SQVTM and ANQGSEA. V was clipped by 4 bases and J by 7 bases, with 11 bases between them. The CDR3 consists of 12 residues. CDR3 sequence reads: CSVGTLSNEQFF. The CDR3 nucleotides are TGCAGCGTTGGAACACTGAGTAATGAGCAGTTCTTC.

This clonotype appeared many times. In DNA, the CDR3 is TGCGCCAGCAGCCGAGGGCAGCGTGGGGGCTATGGCTACACCTTC. Protein sequence: CASSRGQRGGYGYTF. V usage is TRBV4-1 and J usage is TRBJ1-2; D might be TRBD1 (5 bases). Germline CDR1 and CDR2: MGHRA and YSYEKL. The CDR3 consists of 15 residues. Trimming shortened V by 4 bases and J by 4 bases, and 16 bases separated the two germline ends.

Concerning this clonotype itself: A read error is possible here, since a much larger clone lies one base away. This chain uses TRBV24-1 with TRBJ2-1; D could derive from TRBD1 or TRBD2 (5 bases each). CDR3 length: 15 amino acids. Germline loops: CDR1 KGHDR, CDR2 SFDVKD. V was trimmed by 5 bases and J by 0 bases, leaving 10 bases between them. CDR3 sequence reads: CATSGAGSSYNEQFF. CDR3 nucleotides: TGTGCCACCAGTGGGGCAGGGAGCTCCTACAATGAGCAGTTCTTC.

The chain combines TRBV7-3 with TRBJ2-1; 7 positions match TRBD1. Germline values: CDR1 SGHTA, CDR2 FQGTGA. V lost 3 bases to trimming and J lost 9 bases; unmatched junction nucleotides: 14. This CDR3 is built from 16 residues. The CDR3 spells CASSLRTGIGGIEQFF. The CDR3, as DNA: TGTGCCAGCAGCTTGCGGACCGGGATAGGGGGCATTGAGCAGTTCTTC.

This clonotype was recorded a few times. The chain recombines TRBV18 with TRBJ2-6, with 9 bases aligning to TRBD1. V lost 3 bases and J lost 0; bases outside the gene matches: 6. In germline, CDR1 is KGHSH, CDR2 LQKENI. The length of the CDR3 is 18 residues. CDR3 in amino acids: CASSPRTGALSGANVLTF. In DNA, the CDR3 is TGTGCCAGCTCACCCAGGACAGGGGCCCTCTCTGGGGCCAACGTCCTGACTTTC.

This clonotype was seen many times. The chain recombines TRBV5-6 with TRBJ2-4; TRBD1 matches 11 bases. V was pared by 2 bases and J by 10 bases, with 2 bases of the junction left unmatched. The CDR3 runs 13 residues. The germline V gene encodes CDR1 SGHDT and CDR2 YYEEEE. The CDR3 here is CASSLGQGAIQYF. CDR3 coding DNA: TGTGCCAGCAGCTTAGGACAGGGGGCGATTCAGTACTTC.